This passage covers 4 T cell receptor beta chains from one sample sequenced in a study of technical replicates of blood from a handful of donors. Data came from immunoSEQ multiplex PCR; TCRdb stores just in-frame clones and leaves some out. There are almost 90,000 clones in the sample; roughly 94% occur only once, and 0.2% to 0.25% lies in the top ten. Sequencing was carried out using T cells isolated from PBMCs. These TCRs come from a human donor in good health.

The CDR3 coding sequence is TGTGCCAGCTCACGGGATACCGGGACAGGGAACAATGAGCAGTTCTTC. Protein: CASSRDTGTGNNEQFF. The rearrangement links TRBV18 to TRBJ2-1; 9 bases align to TRBD1. Germline-derived CDR1 and CDR2 are KGHSH and LQKENI. The length of the CDR3 is 16 residues. Trimming at V came to 4 bases and at J to 5 bases, leaving 9 bases not matched to a gene. The complete variable domain, with remaining parts taken from reference TRBV18 and TRBJ2-1, reads NAGVMQNPRHLVRRRGQEARLRCSPMKGHSHVYWYRQLPEEGLKFMVYLQKENIIDESGMPKERFSAEFPKEGPSILRIQQVVRGDSAAYFCASSRDTGTGNNEQFFGPGTRLTVL.

CDR3 residues: CASSLSRTGQYF. The DNA for the CDR3 is TGTGCCAGCAGTTTATCTCGGACAGGGCAGTACTTC. The rearrangement joins TRBV28 to TRBJ2-7; 7 nucleotides agree with TRBD1. With 1 base clipped from V and 9 bases from J, the junction kept 3 bases outside the gene matches. The germline V gene encodes CDR1 MDHEN and CDR2 SYDVKM. The CDR3 has 12 residues.

The chain recombines TRBV7-6 with TRBJ2-3, with 7 bases fitting TRBD2. Per germline, CDR1 SGHVS and CDR2 FNYEAQ. This CDR3 comprises 18 residues. With 1 base clipped from V and 0 bases from J, the junction kept 10 bases outside the gene matches. CDR3 loop: CASSLGEQRGPSTDTQYF. The CDR3 DNA follows: TGTGCCAGCAGCTTAGGGGAACAGCGGGGCCCCAGCACAGATACGCAGTATTTT.

This clone was detected only a few times. The chain uses TRBV5-4 and TRBJ1-2; tentatively, D is TRBD1 (5 bases). The CDR3 has 13 amino acids. Germline CDR1 SGHNT, CDR2 YYREEE (reference sequence). The V end lost 6 bases, the J end lost 3 bases, and 12 bases lay between the germline ends. The CDR3 spells CASTSTGDYGYTF. The CDR3 DNA reads as TGTGCCAGCACCTCTACAGGAGACTATGGCTACACCTTC.